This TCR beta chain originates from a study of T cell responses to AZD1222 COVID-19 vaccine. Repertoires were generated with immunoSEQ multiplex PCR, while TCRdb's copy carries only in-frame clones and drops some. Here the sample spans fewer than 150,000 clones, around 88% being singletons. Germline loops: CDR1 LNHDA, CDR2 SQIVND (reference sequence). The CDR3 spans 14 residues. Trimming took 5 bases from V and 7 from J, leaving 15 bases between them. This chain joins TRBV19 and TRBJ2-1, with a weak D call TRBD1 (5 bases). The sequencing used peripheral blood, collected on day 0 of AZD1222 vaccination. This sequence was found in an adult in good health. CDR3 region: CASSWLYKGNEQFF. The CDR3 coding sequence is TGTGCCAGTAGTTGGCTATACAAGGGGAATGAGCAGTTCTTC.